This T cell receptor beta chain was sequenced during a study of breast tumors, draining lymph nodes, adjacent tissues. General study findings and limits: Data fit most tumor T cells coming from lymph node, expanding in tumor. The lymph node origin of tumor T cells was framed as consistent with a hypothesis, not demonstrated. Tumor repertoires ranked between lymph nodes and nontumor tissue in diversity, with V and J gene preferences. Compared with basal-like, luminal-like tumors shared significantly more repertoire with nontumor tissue.

Axillary draining lymph nodes of breast cancer patients supplied the node samples. From germline, CDR1 is MGHRA and CDR2 YSYEKL. V gave up 0 bases and J gave up 2 bases, with 14 bases separating them. CDR3 length: 18 amino acids. Via MiXCR, TCRdb re-called the multiplex PCR reads, giving one row per CDR3 protein. The sample has 200,000 to 300,000 distinct CDR3 sequences, around 31% seen once. There are many counts of this clonotype. Its antigen is unknown. Sequencing was performed on axillary lymph node tissue. The clonotype comes from a female donor with breast cancer. Some clones in this sample may be carry-over from other donors' samples. V gene TRBV4-1 combines with J gene TRBJ2-6; D ambiguous. The CDR3 sequence is CASSQDPVGRAGANVLTF. CDR3 bases: TGCGCCAGCAGCCAAGATCCCGTGGGTAGGGCTGGGGCCAACGTCCTGACTTTC.